These 25 T cell receptor beta chains were all obtained from the same sample, sequenced in a study of shared clonotypes between healthy human individuals. The method was immunoSEQ multiplex PCR; TCRdb's version includes in-frame clones alone and lacks a portion of them. The sample shows around 510,000 clones, around 76% of them seen only once. Input material: PBMCs. Receptor source: a woman aged 40 to 50 in good health. Some clones in this sample may be carry-over from other donors' samples.

Note on this clone: Sequence at one end of the junction differs from germline and may be a read error. This same CDR3 is encoded by further DNA sequences in the sample. The V call is TRBV18, the J call TRBJ1-2, with D unresolved. Germline assignment: CDR1 KGHSH and CDR2 LQKENI. The CDR3 is made up of 15 amino acids. CDR3 sequence: CASSPRREPNYGYTF. The CDR3 DNA is TGTGCCAGCTCACCCCGTAGGGAACCTAACTACGGCTACACCTTC.

The chain combines TRBV4-3 with TRBJ2-7; D is undetermined. The CDR3 sequence is 14 residues long. Between the trimmed V and J ends, which lost 4 bases and 0 bases, there was a span of 10 bases. Germline loops: CDR1 LGHNA, CDR2 YSLEER. In nucleotides, the CDR3 is TGCGCCAGCAGCCCACAGCAAAGCTCCTACGAGCAGTACTTC. This sequence encodes CASSPQQSSYEQYF.

The chain recombines TRBV27 with TRBJ2-1; 7 nucleotides line up with TRBD2. CDR1 and CDR2 (germline): MNHEY, SMNVEV (reference sequence). The CDR3 has 12 amino acids. The trim removed 10 bases at V and 2 bases at J, leaving 2 bases unmatched. In DNA, the CDR3 is TGTGCCACCGGGACTACCTACAATGAGCAGTTCTTC. Translation gives CATGTTYNEQFF.

V usage is TRBV5-1 and J usage is TRBJ1-4, with D possibly matching TRBD1 (6 bases). This CDR3 is built from 14 residues. V shed 0 bases and J shed 6 bases, with 9 bases lying between them. CDR1 and CDR2 (germline): SGHRS, YFSETQ. The DNA of the CDR3 is TGCGCCAGCAGCTTGGAACAGGGACATGAAAAACTGTTTTTT. Translation: CASSLEQGHEKLFF.

J is TRBJ2-5 and V is TRBV5-4, with 9 bases lining up with TRBD2. J was trimmed by 5 bases and V by 2 bases; bases with no gene match: 7. The germline gives CDR1 SGHNT, CDR2 YYREEE (reference sequence). The CDR3 totals 15 residues. The DNA for the CDR3 is TGTGCCAGCAGCTTCGGAGCGGGAGGCGGCGAGACCCAGTACTTC. Protein sequence: CASSFGAGGGETQYF. Together with reference TRBV5-4 and TRBJ2-5, the CDR3 gives the full variable domain: ETGVTQSPTHLIKTRGQQVTLRCSSQSGHNTVSWYQQALGQGPQFIFQYYREEENGRGNFPPRFSGLQFPNYSSELNVNALELDDSALYLCASSFGAGGGETQYFGPGTRLLVL.

The J gene is TRBJ1-1, the V gene TRBV13, with D possibly TRBD1 on 6 matching bases. Germline CDR1 and CDR2: PRHDT and FYEKMQ (reference sequence). The CDR3 extends over 16 amino acids. Trimming took off 5 bases at V and 1 base at J, with 17 bases between the two ends. This CDR3 reads CASSGRGGQQNTEAFF. The CDR3 DNA sequence: TGTGCCAGCAGCGGTCGGGGGGGCCAACAGAACACTGAAGCTTTCTTT.

The genes are TRBV4-3 and TRBJ2-7; D may be TRBD2 (5 bases). Germline loops: CDR1 LGHNA, CDR2 YSLEER. The CDR3 length is 16 residues. V was pared by 0 bases and J by 6 bases, with 18 bases between. Written as DNA, the CDR3 is TGCGCCAGCAGCCAAGAGCGGGCCCTCCGTTTTAGCGAGCAGTACTTC. Its protein is CASSQERALRFSEQYF.

The rearrangement uses TRBV7-2 and TRBJ2-7; the D call may be TRBD1 or TRBD2 (7 bases each). The CDR3 consists of 15 residues. The V gene lost 1 base and the J gene lost 4 bases, with 14 bases spanning the gap. Germline V gene lookup returns CDR1 SGHTA and CDR2 FQGNSA. CDR3 nucleotide sequence: TGTGCCAGCAGCTTAGGGGGGGGACAGCTATACGAGCAGTACTTC. Protein: CASSLGGGQLYEQYF.

This clone was found a few times. The chain uses TRBV6-1 and TRBJ1-2, with TRBD1 matching 8 bases. Germline CDR1 is MNHNS and CDR2 is SASEGT. The CDR3 consists of 13 residues. Trimming cost V 7 bases and J 7 bases; bases outside gene matches: 8. The chain's CDR3 is CASNQGAASGYTF. The CDR3 DNA reads TGTGCCAGCAACCAGGGGGCGGCAAGTGGCTACACCTTC.

This clone was detected many times. Other DNA sequences in this specimen translate into the identical CDR3. The V gene is TRBV7-6, the J gene TRBJ2-3; D is ambiguous. Trimming pared 1 base from V and 1 base from J, leaving 6 bases between. The CDR3 has 14 amino acids. CDR1 is SGHVS and CDR2 is FNYEAQ in the germline V gene. In nucleotides, the CDR3 is TGTGCCAGCAGCTTAGTGCAGGGCACAGATACGCAGTATTTT. This translates into CASSLVQGTDTQYF.

Many counts were recorded for this clone. A far larger clone is one base from this, pointing to a likely read error. The identical CDR3 is also encoded by other nucleotide sequences in the sample. The chain uses TRBV30 and TRBJ1-2; TRBD1 matches 7 bases. Germline V gene sequence: CDR1 GTSNPN, CDR2 SVGIG (reference sequence). There are 16 residues in the CDR3. Trimming removed 0 bases from V and 3 bases from J; junction bases left unmatched: 10. Here the CDR3 reads CAWSVNLQGTHYGYTF. The CDR3 DNA follows: TGTGCCTGGAGTGTCAACCTACAGGGGACTCACTATGGCTACACCTTC.

Concerning this clone itself: A far larger clone is a single base away, which makes a read error likely. The rearrangement uses TRBV21-1 and TRBJ2-7; TRBD2 is the table's D call and was not checked against the DNA. TRBV21-1 is noted as a pseudogene. CDR3 length equals 15 residues. Here the CDR3 DNA reads TGTGCCAGCAGCAAAGACGCAGCGGTAGCGGAAGAGCAGTACTTC. Its translation is CASSKDAAVAEEQYF.

This chain uses TRBV30 with TRBJ2-3; perhaps D is TRBD1 or TRBD2 (5 bases each). The CDR3 contains 12 residues. The V gene's germline CDR1 is GTSNPN and CDR2 SVGIG (reference sequence). V shed 3 bases and J shed 6 bases, with 10 bases lying between them. Here the CDR3 DNA reads TGTGCCTGGAGCCGGGACGCCGATACGCAGTATTTT. Its protein is CAWSRDADTQYF.

V and J are TRBV29-1 and TRBJ1-2, with D perhaps matching TRBD1 (5 bases). With 7 bases removed from V and 3 bases from J, the gap between germline ends came to 12 bases. The CDR3 runs 12 residues. Germline CDR1 is SQVTM and CDR2 is ANQGSEA. The CDR3 loop reads CSGAGTDYGYTF. The DNA for the CDR3 is TGCAGCGGCGCCGGGACCGACTATGGCTACACCTTC.

The chain has TRBV11-3 and TRBJ2-1; 12 bases are shared with TRBD2. CDR3 length: 17 amino acids. Germline V CDR1 and CDR2: SGHNT, YENEEA. The junction had 2 bases not matched to a gene; V was cut back by 1 base and J by 1 base. The DNA of the CDR3 is TGTGCCAGCAGCTTAGGACTAGCGGGAGAGTCCTACAATGAGCAGTTCTTC. It yields the protein CASSLGLAGESYNEQFF. The entire variable domain, with the rest obtained from reference TRBV11-3 and TRBJ2-1, is as follows: EAGVVQSPRYKIIEKKQPVAFWCNPISGHNTLYWYLQNLGQGPELLIRYENEEAVDDSQLPKDRFSAERLKGVDSTLKIQPAELGDSAVYLCASSLGLAGESYNEQFFGPGTRLTVL.

The chain combines TRBV7-9 with TRBJ2-7, with D perhaps TRBD2 (5 bases). CDR1 is SEHNR and CDR2 is FQNEAQ in the germline V gene (reference sequence). CDR3 length equals 15 residues. The germline V and J ends were trimmed by 0 bases and 6 bases, with 15 bases remaining between them. CDR3: CASSLARIRGAEQYF. The CDR3 DNA follows: TGTGCCAGCAGCTTAGCGAGGATCCGGGGTGCCGAGCAGTACTTC.

This clone has more than one count but fewer than ten. The chain links TRBV7-8 to TRBJ1-2, with 7 bases matching TRBD1. This CDR3 has 13 amino acids. Germline lookup yields CDR1 SGHVS and CDR2 FQNEAQ. With 5 bases clipped from V and 2 bases from J, the junction kept 2 bases outside the gene matches. The CDR3 region has the DNA TGTGCCAGCAGCCGGGACAGCAACTATGGCTACACCTTC. It translates to CASSRDSNYGYTF.

This chain joins TRBV27 and TRBJ2-7; 13 nucleotides agree with TRBD2. The ends lost 7 bases at V and 3 bases at J; junction bases unmatched: 12. The germline CDR1 and CDR2 sequences are MNHEY and SMNVEV (reference sequence). The CDR3 sequence is 17 residues long. The DNA for the CDR3 is TGTGCCAGCACCCCGACTAGCGGGAGGTCCGGCATCTACGAGCAGTACTTC. Protein product: CASTPTSGRSGIYEQYF.

The V and J genes are TRBV28 and TRBJ1-5; possibly TRBD1 for D (6 bases). Trimming took off 10 bases at V and 0 bases at J, with 22 bases between the two ends. Germline lookup yields CDR1 MDHEN and CDR2 SYDVKM. The length of the CDR3 is 17 residues. CDR3 residues: CATTAGGSVFSNQPQHF. Written as DNA, the CDR3 is TGTGCCACCACAGCGGGGGGCTCAGTCTTTAGCAATCAGCCCCAGCATTTT.

The sample holds a few counts of this clone. The chain is built from TRBV4-2 and TRBJ1-2, with 7 bases aligning to TRBD1. This CDR3 contains 16 residues. Germline assignment: CDR1 LGHNA and CDR2 YNFKEQ. With V trimmed by 2 bases and J by 4 bases, 10 bases remained unmatched. CDR3: CASSQRQGTSGYGYTF. The DNA for the CDR3 is TGTGCCAGCAGCCAACGACAGGGAACGTCAGGCTATGGCTACACCTTC.

As concerns this clone: One base away lies a much larger clone, so this may be a sequencing read error. This sample includes further DNA sequences coding for the same CDR3. This sequence joins TRBV30 and TRBJ2-7, with a tentative D call TRBD2 (5 bases). Trimming shortened V by 5 bases and J by 7 bases, and 18 bases separated the two germline ends. The germline V gene encodes CDR1 GTSNPN and CDR2 SVGIG (reference sequence). The CDR3 has 13 amino acids. The CDR3 sequence is CAWEGPFKGEQYF. CDR3 sequence (DNA): TGTGCCTGGGAGGGTCCCTTTAAGGGAGAGCAGTACTTC.

This clone was picked up a small number of times. This CDR3 is CASSPLAGGPKTDTQYF. CDR3 DNA sequence: TGTGCCAGCAGCCCACTAGCGGGAGGGCCAAAAACAGATACGCAGTATTTT. The V and J genes are TRBV9 and TRBJ2-3, with 13 bases matching TRBD2. Germline CDR1 reads SGDLS; CDR2 reads YYNGEE. J was trimmed by 3 bases and V by 4 bases; bases with no gene match: 8. CDR3 length: 17 amino acids.

This clone was seen just once. This chain joins TRBV11-2 and TRBJ2-3; D may match TRBD1 or TRBD2 (6 bases each). V lost 5 bases and J lost 1, with 7 bases in between. Germline loops: CDR1 SGHAT, CDR2 FQNNGV. The CDR3 has 13 amino acids. CDR3 DNA: TGTGCCAGCAGCCGGGGGCGCACAGATACGCAGTATTTT. Encoded protein: CASSRGRTDTQYF.

The chain carries TRBV9 and TRBJ2-5, with 7 bases fitting TRBD1. The germline V gene has CDR1 SGDLS and CDR2 YYNGEE. The CDR3 extends over 14 amino acids. V shed 3 bases and J 1 base; nucleotides not matched to a gene: 3. CDR3 coding DNA: TGTGCCAGCAGCGCACAGGGGACCCAAGAGACCCAGTACTTC. This gives the protein CASSAQGTQETQYF.

The rearrangement uses TRBV11-2 and TRBJ2-7, with TRBD2 matching 7 bases. This CDR3 has 16 residues. CDR1 is SGHAT, CDR2 FQNNGV, per germline. V lost 1 base to trimming and J lost 2 bases; unmatched junction nucleotides: 8. The chain's CDR3 is CASSLGASGTAYEQYF. The CDR3 nucleotides read TGTGCCAGCAGCTTAGGGGCTAGCGGAACCGCCTACGAGCAGTACTTC.